The source of this T cell receptor (beta chain) is a study of blood T cell repertoires in COVID-19. Looking at the study overall: COVID-19 samples, acute and convalescent, were from the United States, Italy and Spain. The cDNA or gDNA used as material had been derived from T cells, B-cell-depleted T cells, or PBMCs.

The V and J ends lost 1 base and 11 bases respectively, with 17 bases between them. The CDR3 totals 14 residues. CDR1 and CDR2 from the germline V gene are SGHAT and FQNNGV. In the authors' workflow: Amplification of reference gene primers was used by the study to estimate nucleated cell counts. The protocol was immunoSEQ multiplex PCR, while the TCRdb copy is restricted to in-frame clones and leaves out a portion. That table gives V, J and clone size, and the DNA gave D and trimming. This table has 150,000 to 200,000 clones, around three quarters appearing once. This clone came up once. Sequencing used peripheral blood. The receptor comes from a man aged 65 to 79 with active or convalescent COVID-19. The chain carries TRBV11-2 and TRBJ1-1; the D is unclear. The CDR3 DNA reads as TGTGCCAGCAGCTTAGGATTAGATATGCTTAAGGCTTTCTTT. Protein: CASSLGLDMLKAFF.